This T cell receptor beta chain was retrieved from a study of cytomegalovirus exposure and HLA in healthy donors. Whole-study context: The study's early data release held about 85 million unique TCRs from HLA-typed donors.

This PCR relied on a set of 60 Vbeta primers and 13 Jbeta primers. Produced via immunoSEQ multiplex PCR; TCRdb's table is partial and in-frame only. The sample has under 200,000 clones; roughly three quarters are singletons. The CDR3 runs to 15 residues. Germline V gene lookup returns CDR1 MNHEY and CDR2 SMNVEV (reference sequence). V was shortened by 0 bases and J by 5 bases, with 11 bases between the two germline ends. The source of this sequence is a man aged 55 to 70 in good health and CMV-seronegative. The chain has TRBV27 and TRBJ2-1; possibly TRBD1 for D (5 bases). The specimen was PBMCs. In DNA form, the CDR3 reads TGTGCCAGCAGTTTATCAGGGGTTCCCCACAATGAGCAGTTCTTC. Protein sequence: CASSLSGVPHNEQFF.